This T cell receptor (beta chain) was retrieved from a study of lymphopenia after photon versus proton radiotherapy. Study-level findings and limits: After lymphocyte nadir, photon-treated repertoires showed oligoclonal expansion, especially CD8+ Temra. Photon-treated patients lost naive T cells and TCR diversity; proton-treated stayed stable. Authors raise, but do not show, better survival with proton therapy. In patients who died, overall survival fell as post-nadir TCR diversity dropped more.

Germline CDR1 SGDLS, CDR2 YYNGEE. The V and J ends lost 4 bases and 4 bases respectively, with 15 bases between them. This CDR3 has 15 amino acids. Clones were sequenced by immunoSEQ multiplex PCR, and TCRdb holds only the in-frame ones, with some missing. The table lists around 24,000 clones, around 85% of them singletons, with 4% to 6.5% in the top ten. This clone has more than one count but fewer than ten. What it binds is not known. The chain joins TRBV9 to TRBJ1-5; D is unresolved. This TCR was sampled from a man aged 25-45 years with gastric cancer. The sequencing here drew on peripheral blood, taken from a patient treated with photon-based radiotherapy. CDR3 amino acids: CASSPGALGNQPQHF. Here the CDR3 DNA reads TGTGCCAGCAGCCCTGGTGCACTGGGGAATCAGCCCCAGCATTTT.